A selection of T cell receptor beta chains follows, all from one sample in a study of shared clonotypes between healthy human individuals. The assay was immunoSEQ multiplex PCR, and TCRdb's table has in-frame clones only and misses some. The sample lists a few million clones, more than 85% occurring once. Input material: naive CD4+ T cells from PBMCs. These receptors originate from a man aged 18-30 years in good health. Some clones in this sample may be carry-over from other donors' samples. CDR3s include the opening cysteine and the closing phenylalanine or tryptophan. Fields, in order: D gene, V gene, J gene, clone size, CDR3 protein, CDR3 DNA. The D gene is left open where the match is weak. Size is stated for part of the rows, as once, few or many counts, or as a class when the clone is expanded.

D gene: NA; V gene: TRBV2; J gene: TRBJ1-2; clone size: NA; CDR3 protein: CASKGDVGGYTF; CDR3 DNA: TGTGCCAGCAAAGGGGATGTCGGTGGCTACACCTTC
D gene: NA; V gene: TRBV2; J gene: TRBJ2-7; clone size: NA; CDR3 protein: CASTQERHEQYF; CDR3 DNA: TGTGCCAGCACTCAGGAGAGGCACGAGCAGTACTTC
D gene: NA; V gene: TRBV28; J gene: TRBJ1-5; clone size: NA; CDR3 protein: CASTTVSNQPQHF; CDR3 DNA: TGTGCCAGCACCACAGTTAGCAATCAGCCCCAGCATTTT
D gene: NA; V gene: TRBV19; J gene: TRBJ1-5; clone size: few; CDR3 protein: CASSPLQGLGNQPQHF; CDR3 DNA: TGTGCCAGTAGCCCCTTACAGGGTTTGGGCAATCAGCCCCAGCATTTT
D gene: TRBD2; V gene: TRBV7-2; J gene: TRBJ2-3; clone size: NA; CDR3 protein: CASSLGAAGGWADTQYF; CDR3 DNA: TGTGCCAGCAGCTTAGGGGCAGCGGGAGGGTGGGCAGATACGCAGTATTTT
D gene: TRBD1; V gene: TRBV27; J gene: TRBJ1-2; clone size: NA; CDR3 protein: CASSSRPLTGVGANYGYTF; CDR3 DNA: TGTGCCAGCAGTTCCAGACCTTTGACAGGGGTGGGAGCTAACTATGGCTACACCTTC
D gene: NA; V gene: TRBV15; J gene: TRBJ2-3; clone size: NA; CDR3 protein: CATSGRGGRSTDTQYF; CDR3 DNA: TGTGCCACCAGCGGACGCGGAGGACGGAGCACAGATACGCAGTATTTT
D gene: TRBD1; V gene: TRBV29-1; J gene: TRBJ1-3; clone size: NA; CDR3 protein: CSVEPLLGQSGNTIYF; CDR3 DNA: TGCAGCGTTGAACCACTTCTGGGACAGTCTGGAAACACCATATATTTT
D gene: TRBD2; V gene: TRBV7-3; J gene: TRBJ2-2; clone size: NA; CDR3 protein: CASSPKRETGELFF; CDR3 DNA: TGTGCCAGCAGTCCAAAGCGGGAGACTGGGGAGCTGTTTTTT
D gene: TRBD1; V gene: TRBV2; J gene: TRBJ2-3; clone size: NA; CDR3 protein: CASSEGQHPDTQYF; CDR3 DNA: TGTGCCAGCAGTGAGGGACAGCATCCAGATACGCAGTATTTT
D gene: TRBD1; V gene: TRBV7-2; J gene: TRBJ1-2; clone size: NA; CDR3 protein: CASSLARQGVGYTF; CDR3 DNA: TGTGCCAGCAGCTTAGCGAGGCAGGGGGTTGGCTACACCTTC
D gene: NA; V gene: TRBV28; J gene: TRBJ2-5; clone size: NA; CDR3 protein: CASSLDCAGWEETQYF; CDR3 DNA: TGTGCCAGCAGTTTAGATTGCGCAGGGTGGGAGGAGACCCAGTACTTC
D gene: NA; V gene: TRBV5-1; J gene: TRBJ2-7; clone size: NA; CDR3 protein: CASSLASTSYEQYF; CDR3 DNA: TGCGCCAGCAGCTTGGCCTCAACCTCCTACGAGCAGTACTTC
D gene: NA; V gene: TRBV28; J gene: TRBJ1-3; clone size: NA; CDR3 protein: CASSLSGRSSGNTIYF; CDR3 DNA: TGTGCCAGCAGTTTATCAGGCAGGAGCTCTGGAAACACCATATATTTT
D gene: NA; V gene: TRBV6-4; J gene: TRBJ2-7; clone size: NA; CDR3 protein: CASGAGRQGLAEQYF; CDR3 DNA: TGTGCCAGCGGGGCCGGTAGGCAGGGACTCGCCGAGCAGTACTTC
D gene: NA; V gene: TRBV19; J gene: TRBJ1-1; clone size: NA; CDR3 protein: CASSMGGPVNTEAFF; CDR3 DNA: TGTGCCAGTAGTATGGGGGGGCCGGTGAACACTGAAGCTTTCTTT
D gene: TRBD2; V gene: TRBV28; J gene: TRBJ2-7; clone size: NA; CDR3 protein: CASSLGGLAGVYEQYF; CDR3 DNA: TGTGCCAGCAGTTTAGGCGGACTAGCGGGAGTGTACGAGCAGTACTTC
D gene: NA; V gene: TRBV5-1; J gene: TRBJ2-2; clone size: once; CDR3 protein: CASSLTANTGELFF; CDR3 DNA: TGCGCCAGCAGCTTGACAGCGAACACCGGGGAGCTGTTTTTT
D gene: NA; V gene: TRBV7-8; J gene: TRBJ2-1; clone size: NA; CDR3 protein: CASSLGPNRVNEQFF; CDR3 DNA: TGTGCCAGCAGCTTAGGGCCCAACAGGGTGAATGAGCAGTTCTTC
D gene: TRBD2; V gene: TRBV7-2; J gene: TRBJ2-2; clone size: once; CDR3 protein: CASSRTSGRDTGELFF; CDR3 DNA: TGTGCCAGCAGCAGGACTAGCGGGAGAGATACCGGGGAGCTGTTTTTT
D gene: NA; V gene: TRBV7-3; J gene: TRBJ2-2; clone size: NA; CDR3 protein: CASSLISGIDTGELFF; CDR3 DNA: TGTGCCAGCAGCTTAATCTCGGGAATTGACACCGGGGAGCTGTTTTTT
D gene: NA; V gene: TRBV5-5; J gene: TRBJ1-1; clone size: NA; CDR3 protein: CASSLVGSVDTEAFF; CDR3 DNA: TGTGCCAGCAGCTTGGTCGGGAGCGTAGACACTGAAGCTTTCTTT
D gene: NA; V gene: TRBV6-4; J gene: TRBJ1-3; clone size: NA; CDR3 protein: CASSDPTPHPGCTIYF; CDR3 DNA: TGTGCCAGCAGTGACCCCACACCCCACCCAGGATGCACCATATATTTT
D gene: TRBD1; V gene: TRBV10-3; J gene: TRBJ2-2; clone size: NA; CDR3 protein: CAITGTGAGELFF; CDR3 DNA: TGTGCCATCACCGGGACAGGGGCCGGGGAGCTGTTTTTT
D gene: NA; V gene: TRBV21-1; J gene: TRBJ2-4; clone size: NA; CDR3 protein: CASSKNLAKNIQYF; CDR3 DNA: TGTGCCAGCAGCAAAAATTTAGCCAAAAACATTCAGTACTTC
D gene: NA; V gene: TRBV7-3; J gene: TRBJ2-5; clone size: NA; CDR3 protein: CASSLAGLKETQYF; CDR3 DNA: TGTGCCAGCAGCTTAGCTGGGCTCAAAGAGACCCAGTACTTC
D gene: NA; V gene: TRBV4-1; J gene: TRBJ1-4; clone size: NA; CDR3 protein: CASSQRVTGLEKLFF; CDR3 DNA: TGCGCCAGCAGCCAAAGGGTGACAGGTCTAGAAAAACTGTTTTTT
D gene: NA; V gene: TRBV6-1; J gene: TRBJ1-1; clone size: NA; CDR3 protein: CASSDHSGVPSEAFF; CDR3 DNA: TGTGCCAGCAGTGACCATTCAGGGGTTCCCTCTGAAGCTTTCTTT
D gene: TRBD2; V gene: TRBV15; J gene: TRBJ2-3; clone size: NA; CDR3 protein: CATSRGTTPDTQYF; CDR3 DNA: TGTGCCACCAGCAGGGGGACTACACCGGATACGCAGTATTTT
D gene: NA; V gene: TRBV29-1; J gene: TRBJ1-1; clone size: few; CDR3 protein: CSVEPGLDTEAFF; CDR3 DNA: TGCAGCGTTGAGCCCGGGCTTGATACTGAAGCTTTCTTT
D gene: NA; V gene: TRBV4-1; J gene: TRBJ2-3; clone size: NA; CDR3 protein: CASSLGGGWTDTQYF; CDR3 DNA: TGCGCCAGCAGCCTCGGAGGGGGGTGGACAGATACGCAGTATTTT
D gene: NA; V gene: TRBV19; J gene: TRBJ1-5; clone size: NA; CDR3 protein: CASSTTGPLNQPQHF; CDR3 DNA: TGTGCCAGTAGTACGACAGGCCCCCTCAATCAGCCCCAGCATTTT
D gene: NA; V gene: TRBV6-1; J gene: TRBJ2-7; clone size: NA; CDR3 protein: CASSENMSYEQYF; CDR3 DNA: TGTGCCAGCAGTGAAAATATGAGCTACGAGCAGTACTTC
D gene: NA; V gene: TRBV7-2; J gene: TRBJ2-4; clone size: NA; CDR3 protein: CASSSLGLLLAKNIQYF; CDR3 DNA: TGTGCCAGCAGCTCTTTAGGGTTGCTTTTGGCCAAAAACATTCAGTACTTC
D gene: TRBD1; V gene: TRBV15; J gene: TRBJ2-5; clone size: once; CDR3 protein: CATSRDPFDRGVGETQYF; CDR3 DNA: TGTGCCACCAGCAGAGATCCGTTCGACAGGGGCGTGGGAGAGACCCAGTACTTC
D gene: NA; V gene: TRBV27; J gene: TRBJ2-7; clone size: once; CDR3 protein: CASSPPHEQYF; CDR3 DNA: TGTGCCAGCAGCCCACCCCACGAGCAGTACTTC
D gene: NA; V gene: TRBV5-1; J gene: TRBJ1-4; clone size: few; CDR3 protein: CASSVDPGTPLKEKLFF; CDR3 DNA: TGCGCCAGCAGCGTGGACCCCGGTACCCCATTAAAGGAAAAACTGTTTTTT
D gene: TRBD2; V gene: TRBV11-2; J gene: TRBJ2-7; clone size: once; CDR3 protein: CASSWTSGSAYEQYF; CDR3 DNA: TGTGCCAGCAGCTGGACTAGCGGGAGTGCCTACGAGCAGTACTTC
D gene: NA; V gene: TRBV9; J gene: TRBJ2-3; clone size: NA; CDR3 protein: CASSAAPSDTQYF; CDR3 DNA: TGTGCCAGCAGCGCCGCTCCGTCAGATACGCAGTATTTT
D gene: NA; V gene: TRBV6-1; J gene: TRBJ1-1; clone size: NA; CDR3 protein: CASSEVGARNTEAFF; CDR3 DNA: TGTGCCAGCAGTGAAGTTGGGGCCCGGAACACTGAAGCTTTCTTT
D gene: NA; V gene: TRBV9; J gene: TRBJ1-4; clone size: few; CDR3 protein: CASSVEQVGEKLFF; CDR3 DNA: TGTGCCAGCAGCGTAGAGCAGGTTGGAGAAAAACTGTTTTTT
D gene: NA; V gene: TRBV5-1; J gene: TRBJ1-6; clone size: NA; CDR3 protein: CASSPGQRDNSPLHF; CDR3 DNA: TGCGCCAGCAGCCCCGGACAGCGAGATAATTCACCCCTCCACTTT
D gene: NA; V gene: TRBV7-9; J gene: TRBJ2-7; clone size: NA; CDR3 protein: CASSPEAGRYEQYF; CDR3 DNA: TGTGCCAGCAGCCCGGAGGCGGGCCGATACGAGCAGTACTTC
D gene: NA; V gene: TRBV11-2; J gene: TRBJ2-7; clone size: NA; CDR3 protein: CASSPRWGDSSSYEQYF; CDR3 DNA: TGTGCCAGCAGCCCACGGTGGGGGGATTCCAGCTCCTACGAGCAGTACTTC
D gene: TRBD1; V gene: TRBV27; J gene: TRBJ1-2; clone size: NA; CDR3 protein: CASSLFSGQGEWYGYTF; CDR3 DNA: TGTGCCAGCAGTTTATTCTCGGGACAGGGGGAATGGTATGGCTACACCTTC